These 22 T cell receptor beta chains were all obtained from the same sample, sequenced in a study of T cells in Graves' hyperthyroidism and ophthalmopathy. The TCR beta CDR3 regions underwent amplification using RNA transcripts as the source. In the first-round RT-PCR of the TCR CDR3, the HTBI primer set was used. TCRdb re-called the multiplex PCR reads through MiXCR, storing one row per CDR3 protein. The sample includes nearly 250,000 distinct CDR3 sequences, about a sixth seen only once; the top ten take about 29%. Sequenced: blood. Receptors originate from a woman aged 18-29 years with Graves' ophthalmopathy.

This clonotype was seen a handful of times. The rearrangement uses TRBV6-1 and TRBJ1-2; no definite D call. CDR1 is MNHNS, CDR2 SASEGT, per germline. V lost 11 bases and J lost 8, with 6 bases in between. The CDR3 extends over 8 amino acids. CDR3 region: CAVGGYTF. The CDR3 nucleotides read TGTGCCGTTGGAGGCTACACCTTC.

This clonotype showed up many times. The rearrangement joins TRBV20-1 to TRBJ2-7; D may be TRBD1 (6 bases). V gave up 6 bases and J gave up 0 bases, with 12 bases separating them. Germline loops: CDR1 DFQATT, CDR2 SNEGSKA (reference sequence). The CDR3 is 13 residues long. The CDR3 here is CSALTGHSYEQYF. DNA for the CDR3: TGCAGTGCCCTGACAGGTCACTCCTACGAGCAGTACTTC.

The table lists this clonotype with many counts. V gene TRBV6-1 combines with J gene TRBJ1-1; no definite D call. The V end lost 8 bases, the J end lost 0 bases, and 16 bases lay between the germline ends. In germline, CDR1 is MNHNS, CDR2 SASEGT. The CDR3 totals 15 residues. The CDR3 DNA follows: TGTGCCAGCGGTGGAACGCCACCGCTGAACACTGAAGCTTTCTTT. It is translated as CASGGTPPLNTEAFF.

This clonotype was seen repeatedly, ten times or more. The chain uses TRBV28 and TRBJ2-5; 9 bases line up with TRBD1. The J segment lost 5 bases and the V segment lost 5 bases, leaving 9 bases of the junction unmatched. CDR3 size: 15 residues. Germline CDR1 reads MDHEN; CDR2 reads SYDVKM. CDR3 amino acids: CASSTDRGVRETQYF. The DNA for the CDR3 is TGTGCCAGCAGTACTGACAGGGGGGTTCGGGAGACCCAGTACTTC. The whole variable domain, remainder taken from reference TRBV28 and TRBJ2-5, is DVKVTQSSRYLVKRTGEKVFLECVQDMDHENMFWYRQDPGLGLRLIYFSYDVKMKEKGDIPEGYSVSREKKERFSLILESASTNQTSMYLCASSTDRGVRETQYFGPGTRLLVL.

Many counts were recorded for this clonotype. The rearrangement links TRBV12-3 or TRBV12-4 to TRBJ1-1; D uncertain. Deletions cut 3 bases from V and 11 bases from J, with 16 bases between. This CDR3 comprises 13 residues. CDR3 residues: CASSFLRQSGAFF. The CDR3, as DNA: TGTGCCAGCAGTTTTTTGCGGCAGAGTGGGGCTTTCTTT.

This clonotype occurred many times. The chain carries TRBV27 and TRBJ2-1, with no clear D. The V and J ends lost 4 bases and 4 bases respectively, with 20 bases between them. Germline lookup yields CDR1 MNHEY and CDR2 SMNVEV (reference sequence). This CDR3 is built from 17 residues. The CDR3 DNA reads TGTGCCAGCAGTTCCCGTAAGGGTAGTGGGGAATACAATGAGCAGTTCTTC. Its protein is CASSSRKGSGEYNEQFF.

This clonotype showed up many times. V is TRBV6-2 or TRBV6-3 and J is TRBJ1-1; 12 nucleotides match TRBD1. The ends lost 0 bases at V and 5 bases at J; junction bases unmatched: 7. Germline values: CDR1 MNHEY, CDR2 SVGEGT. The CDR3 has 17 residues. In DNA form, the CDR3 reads TGTGCCAGCAGTTACTCCTGGGGACAGGGGGCCGGGACTGAAGCTTTCTTT. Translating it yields CASSYSWGQGAGTEAFF.

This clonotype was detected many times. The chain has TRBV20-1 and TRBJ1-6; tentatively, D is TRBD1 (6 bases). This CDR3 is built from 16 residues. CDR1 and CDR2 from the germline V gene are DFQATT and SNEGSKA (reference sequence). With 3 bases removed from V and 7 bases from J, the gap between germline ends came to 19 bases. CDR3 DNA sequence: TGCAGTGCTAGGCCCGACAGGCGTCAATCCAATTCACCCCTCCACTTT. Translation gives CSARPDRRQSNSPLHF.

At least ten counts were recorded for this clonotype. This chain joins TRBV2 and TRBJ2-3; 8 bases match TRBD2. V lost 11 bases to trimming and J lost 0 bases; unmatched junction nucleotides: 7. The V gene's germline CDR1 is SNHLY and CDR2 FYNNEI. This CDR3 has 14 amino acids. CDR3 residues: CASVRGGSTDTQYF. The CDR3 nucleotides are TGTGCCTCTGTACGGGGGGGGAGCACAGATACGCAGTATTTT.

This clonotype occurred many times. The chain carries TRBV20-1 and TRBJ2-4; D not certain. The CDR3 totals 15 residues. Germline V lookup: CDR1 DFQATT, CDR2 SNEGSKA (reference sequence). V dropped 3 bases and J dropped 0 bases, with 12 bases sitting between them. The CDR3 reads CSARDPSLAKNIQYF. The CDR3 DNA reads TGCAGTGCTAGGGATCCCAGCTTAGCCAAAAACATTCAGTACTTC.

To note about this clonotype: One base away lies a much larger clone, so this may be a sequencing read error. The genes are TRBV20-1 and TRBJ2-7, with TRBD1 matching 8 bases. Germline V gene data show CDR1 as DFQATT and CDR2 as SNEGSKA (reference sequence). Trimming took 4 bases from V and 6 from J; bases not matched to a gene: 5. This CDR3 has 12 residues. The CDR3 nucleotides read TGCAGTGCTAACGGGACAGGCCCCGAGCAGTACTTC. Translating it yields CSANGTGPEQYF.

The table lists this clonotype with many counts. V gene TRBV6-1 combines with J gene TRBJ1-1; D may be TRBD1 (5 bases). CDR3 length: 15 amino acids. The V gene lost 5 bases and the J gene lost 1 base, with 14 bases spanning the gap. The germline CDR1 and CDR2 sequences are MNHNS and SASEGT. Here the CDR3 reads CASSPDSSGNTEAFF. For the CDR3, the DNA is TGTGCCAGCAGTCCAGACAGTTCCGGGAACACTGAAGCTTTCTTT.

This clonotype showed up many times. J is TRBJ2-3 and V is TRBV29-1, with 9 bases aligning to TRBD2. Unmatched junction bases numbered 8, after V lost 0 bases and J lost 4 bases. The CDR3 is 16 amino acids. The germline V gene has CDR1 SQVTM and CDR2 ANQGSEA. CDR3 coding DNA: TGCAGCGTTGAAGACCTAGCGGGAAGGGTGGCAGATACGCAGTATTTT. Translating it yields CSVEDLAGRVADTQYF.

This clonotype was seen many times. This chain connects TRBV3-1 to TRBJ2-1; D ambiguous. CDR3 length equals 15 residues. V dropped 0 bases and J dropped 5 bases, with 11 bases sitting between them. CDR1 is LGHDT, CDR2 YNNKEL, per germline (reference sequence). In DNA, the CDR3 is TGTGCCAGCAGCCAAGATACAAGGGCCAACAATGAGCAGTTCTTC. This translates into CASSQDTRANNEQFF.

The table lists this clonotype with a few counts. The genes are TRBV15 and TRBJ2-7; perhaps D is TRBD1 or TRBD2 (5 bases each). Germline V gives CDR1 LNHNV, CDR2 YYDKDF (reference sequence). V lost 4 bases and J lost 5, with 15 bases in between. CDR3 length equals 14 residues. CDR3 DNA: TGTGCCACCAGCACACTAGGGACCCACAACGAGCAGTACTTC. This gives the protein CATSTLGTHNEQYF.

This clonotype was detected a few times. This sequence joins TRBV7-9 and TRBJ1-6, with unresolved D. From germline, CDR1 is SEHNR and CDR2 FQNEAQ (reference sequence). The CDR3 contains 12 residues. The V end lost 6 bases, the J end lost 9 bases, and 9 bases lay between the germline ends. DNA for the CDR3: TGTGCCAGCAGATCAGACTTTTCACCCCTCCACTTT. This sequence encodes CASRSDFSPLHF.

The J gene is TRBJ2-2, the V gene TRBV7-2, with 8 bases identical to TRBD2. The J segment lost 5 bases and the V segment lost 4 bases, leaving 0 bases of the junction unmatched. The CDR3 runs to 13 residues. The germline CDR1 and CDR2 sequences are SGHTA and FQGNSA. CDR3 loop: CASSSSGTGELFF. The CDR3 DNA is TGTGCCAGCAGCTCTAGCGGGACCGGGGAGCTGTTTTTT.

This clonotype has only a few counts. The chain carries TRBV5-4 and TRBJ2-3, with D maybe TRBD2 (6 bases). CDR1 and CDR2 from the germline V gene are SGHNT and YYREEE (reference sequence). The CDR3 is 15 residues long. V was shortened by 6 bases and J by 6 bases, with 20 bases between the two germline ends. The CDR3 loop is CASNPGAGSRDTQYF. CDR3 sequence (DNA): TGTGCCAGCAACCCTGGGGCGGGGAGTCGTGATACGCAGTATTTT.

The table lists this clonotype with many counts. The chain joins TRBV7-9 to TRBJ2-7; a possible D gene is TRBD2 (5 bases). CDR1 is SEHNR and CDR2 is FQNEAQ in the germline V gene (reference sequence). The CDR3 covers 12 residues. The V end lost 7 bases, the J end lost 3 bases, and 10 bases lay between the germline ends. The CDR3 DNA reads TGTGCCAGCACCGGGGATAGCTACGAGCAGTACTTC. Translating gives CASTGDSYEQYF.

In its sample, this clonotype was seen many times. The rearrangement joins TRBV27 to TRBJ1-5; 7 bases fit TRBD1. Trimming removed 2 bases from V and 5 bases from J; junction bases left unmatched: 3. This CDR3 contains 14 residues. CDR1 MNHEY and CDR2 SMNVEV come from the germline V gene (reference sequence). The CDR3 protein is CASSLKTGYQPQHF. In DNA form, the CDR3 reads TGTGCCAGCAGTTTAAAGACAGGGTATCAGCCCCAGCATTTT.

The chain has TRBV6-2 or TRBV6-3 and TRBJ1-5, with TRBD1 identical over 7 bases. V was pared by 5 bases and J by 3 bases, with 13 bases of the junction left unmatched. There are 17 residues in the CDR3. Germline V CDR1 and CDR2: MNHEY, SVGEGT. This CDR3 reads CASSITFSGTDNQPQHF. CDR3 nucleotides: TGTGCCAGCAGTATAACTTTTTCGGGGACAGACAATCAGCCCCAGCATTTT.

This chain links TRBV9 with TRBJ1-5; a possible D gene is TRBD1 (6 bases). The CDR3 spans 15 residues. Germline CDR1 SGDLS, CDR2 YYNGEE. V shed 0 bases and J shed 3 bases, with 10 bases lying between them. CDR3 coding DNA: TGTGCCAGCAGCGTAGGAGGGGGTCTCAATCAGCCCCAGCATTTT. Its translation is CASSVGGGLNQPQHF.